This TCR beta chain appears in the sequencing data of a study of cytomegalovirus exposure and HLA in healthy donors. Germline-derived CDR1 and CDR2 are SGHRS and YFSETQ. Trimming took 0 bases from V and 2 from J, leaving 10 bases between them. There are 15 residues in the CDR3. The PCR had 60 Vbeta and 13 Jbeta primers. The data were produced by immunoSEQ multiplex PCR, yet TCRdb's version contains in-frame clones alone and is incomplete. Of approximately 190,000 clones in the sample, 78% were seen once. This receptor was taken from a woman aged 30 to 39 in good health and CMV-seropositive. The specimen was PBMCs. This sequence joins TRBV5-1 and TRBJ2-3; possibly TRBD1 for D (5 bases). The CDR3 DNA reads TGCGCCAGCAGCTTGGTGACAGCACCCACAGATACGCAGTATTTT. This codes for CASSLVTAPTDTQYF.